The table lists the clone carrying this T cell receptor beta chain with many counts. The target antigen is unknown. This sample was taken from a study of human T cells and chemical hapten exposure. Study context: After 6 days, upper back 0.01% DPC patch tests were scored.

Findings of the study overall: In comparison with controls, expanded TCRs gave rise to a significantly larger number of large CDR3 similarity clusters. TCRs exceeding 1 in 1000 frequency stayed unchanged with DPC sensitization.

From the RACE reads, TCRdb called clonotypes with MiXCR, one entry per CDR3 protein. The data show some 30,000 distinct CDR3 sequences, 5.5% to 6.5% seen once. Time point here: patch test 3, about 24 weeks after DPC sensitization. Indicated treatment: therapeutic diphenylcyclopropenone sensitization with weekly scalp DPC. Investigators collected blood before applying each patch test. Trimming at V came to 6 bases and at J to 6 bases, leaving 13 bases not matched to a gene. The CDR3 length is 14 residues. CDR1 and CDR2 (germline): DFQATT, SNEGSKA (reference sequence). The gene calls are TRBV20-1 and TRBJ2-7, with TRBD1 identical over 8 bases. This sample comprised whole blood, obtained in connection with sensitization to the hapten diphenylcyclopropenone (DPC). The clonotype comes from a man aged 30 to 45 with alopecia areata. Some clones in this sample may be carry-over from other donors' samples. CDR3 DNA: TGCAGTGCGACCCCCGGGACAGGAACGTCCGAGCAGTACTTC. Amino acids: CSATPGTGTSEQYF.